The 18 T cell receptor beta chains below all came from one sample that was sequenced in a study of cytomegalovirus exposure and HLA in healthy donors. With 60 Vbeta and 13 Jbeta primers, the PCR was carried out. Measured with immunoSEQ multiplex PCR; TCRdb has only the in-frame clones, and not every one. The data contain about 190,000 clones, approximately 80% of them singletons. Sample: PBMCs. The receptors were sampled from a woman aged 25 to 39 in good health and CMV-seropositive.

Here the CDR3 reads CASSVGTGLYEQYF. CDR3 DNA sequence: TGTGCCAGCAGCGTAGGAACAGGTCTCTACGAGCAGTACTTC. The J gene is TRBJ2-7, the V gene TRBV9, with a weak D call TRBD1 (5 bases). V lost 0 bases, J lost 3 bases, and 10 bases lay in between. CDR1 is SGDLS and CDR2 is YYNGEE in the germline V gene. The CDR3 consists of 14 residues.

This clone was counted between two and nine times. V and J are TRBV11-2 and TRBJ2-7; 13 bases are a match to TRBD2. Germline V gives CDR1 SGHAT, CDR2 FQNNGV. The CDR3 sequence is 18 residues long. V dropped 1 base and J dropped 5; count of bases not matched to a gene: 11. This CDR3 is CASSLGRFRLAGGHEQYF. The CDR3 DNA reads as TGTGCCAGCAGCTTAGGAAGATTCAGACTAGCGGGAGGACACGAGCAGTACTTC.

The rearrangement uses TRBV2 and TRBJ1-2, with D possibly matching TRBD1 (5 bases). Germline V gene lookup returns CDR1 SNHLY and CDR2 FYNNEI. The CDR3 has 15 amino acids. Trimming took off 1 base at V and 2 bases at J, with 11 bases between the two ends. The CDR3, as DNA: TGTGCCAGCAGTGAAGTACAGGCGCTGAACTATGGCTACACCTTC. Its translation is CASSEVQALNYGYTF.

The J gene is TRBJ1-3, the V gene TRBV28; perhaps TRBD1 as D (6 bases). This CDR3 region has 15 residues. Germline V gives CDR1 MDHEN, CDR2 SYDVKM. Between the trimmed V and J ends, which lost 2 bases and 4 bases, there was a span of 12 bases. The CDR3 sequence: CASSLDPGGGNTIYF. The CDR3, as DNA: TGTGCCAGCAGTTTAGACCCGGGGGGCGGAAACACCATATATTTT.

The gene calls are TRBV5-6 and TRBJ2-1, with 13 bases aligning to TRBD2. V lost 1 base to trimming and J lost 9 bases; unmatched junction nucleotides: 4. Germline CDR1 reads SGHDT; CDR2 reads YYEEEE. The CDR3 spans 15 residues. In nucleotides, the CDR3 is TGTGCCAGCAGCTTGACTAGCGGGGGGGGAAGTGAGCAGTTCTTC. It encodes CASSLTSGGGSEQFF.

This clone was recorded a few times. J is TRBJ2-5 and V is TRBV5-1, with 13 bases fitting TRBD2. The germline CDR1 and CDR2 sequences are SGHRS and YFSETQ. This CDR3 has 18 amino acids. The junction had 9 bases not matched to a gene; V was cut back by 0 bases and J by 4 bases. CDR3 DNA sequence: TGCGCCAGCAGCTTGGGAACTAGCGGGGGGGCCTGGGGAGAGACCCAGTACTTC. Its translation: CASSLGTSGGAWGETQYF.

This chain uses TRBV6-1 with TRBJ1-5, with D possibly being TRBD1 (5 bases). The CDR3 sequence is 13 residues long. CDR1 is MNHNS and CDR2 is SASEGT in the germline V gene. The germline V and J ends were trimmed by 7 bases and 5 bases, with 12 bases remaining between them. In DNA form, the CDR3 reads TGTGCCAGCACCGTAGACAGAGATCAGCCCCAGCATTTT. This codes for CASTVDRDQPQHF.

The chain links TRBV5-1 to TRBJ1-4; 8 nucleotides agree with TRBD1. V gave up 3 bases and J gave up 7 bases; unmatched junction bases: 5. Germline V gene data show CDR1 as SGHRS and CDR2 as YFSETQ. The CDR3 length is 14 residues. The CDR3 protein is CASSSGQETEKLFF. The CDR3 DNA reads TGCGCCAGCAGCTCGGGACAGGAAACTGAAAAACTGTTTTTT.

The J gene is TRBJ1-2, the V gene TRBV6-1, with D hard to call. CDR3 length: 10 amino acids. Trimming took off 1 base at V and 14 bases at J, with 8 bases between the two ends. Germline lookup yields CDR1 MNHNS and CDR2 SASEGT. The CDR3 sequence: CASSEDVRTF. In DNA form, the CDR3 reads TGTGCCAGCAGTGAAGACGTCAGAACCTTC.

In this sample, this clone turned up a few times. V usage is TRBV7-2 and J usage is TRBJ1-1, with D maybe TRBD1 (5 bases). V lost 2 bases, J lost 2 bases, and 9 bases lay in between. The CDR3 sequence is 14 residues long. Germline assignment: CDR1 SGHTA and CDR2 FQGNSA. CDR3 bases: TGTGCCAGCAGCTTACCAGGGAAAAACACTGAAGCTTTCTTT. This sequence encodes CASSLPGKNTEAFF.

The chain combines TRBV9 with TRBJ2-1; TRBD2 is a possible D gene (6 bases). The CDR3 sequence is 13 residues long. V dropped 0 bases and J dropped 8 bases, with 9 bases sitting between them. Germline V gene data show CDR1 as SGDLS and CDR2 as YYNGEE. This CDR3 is CASSVAGTDEQFF. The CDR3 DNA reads TGTGCCAGCAGCGTAGCCGGGACTGATGAGCAGTTCTTC.

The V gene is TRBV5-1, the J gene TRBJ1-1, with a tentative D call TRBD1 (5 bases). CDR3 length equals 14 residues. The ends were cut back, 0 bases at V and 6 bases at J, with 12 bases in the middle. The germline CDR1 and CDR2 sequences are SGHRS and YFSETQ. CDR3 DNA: TGCGCCAGCAGCTTGGCCCAGCGGGGGTCTGAAGCTTTCTTT. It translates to CASSLAQRGSEAFF.

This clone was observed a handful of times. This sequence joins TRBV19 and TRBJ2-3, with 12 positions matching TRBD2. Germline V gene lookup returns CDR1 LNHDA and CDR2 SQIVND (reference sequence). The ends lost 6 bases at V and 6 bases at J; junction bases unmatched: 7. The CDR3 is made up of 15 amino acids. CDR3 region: CASSLATSGGDTQYF. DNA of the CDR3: TGTGCCAGTAGCCTCGCTACTAGCGGGGGGGATACGCAGTATTTT.

CDR3 loop: CASSFSPGASNEQFF. For the CDR3, the DNA is TGTGCCAGCAGCTTCTCCCCGGGAGCGAGCAATGAGCAGTTCTTC. The genes are TRBV13 and TRBJ2-1; tentative D call: TRBD2 (6 bases). The CDR3 has 15 residues. Trimming took 3 bases from V and 6 from J, leaving 15 bases between them. Germline V gives CDR1 PRHDT, CDR2 FYEKMQ (reference sequence).

DNA for the CDR3: TGTGCCACCAATGGGGCGGGACCGGAAAATTCACCCCTCCACTTT. Its protein is CATNGAGPENSPLHF. J is TRBJ1-6 and V is TRBV19; D is perhaps TRBD1 (5 bases). The CDR3 length is 15 residues. CDR1 LNHDA and CDR2 SQIVND come from the germline V gene (reference sequence). Between the trimmed V and J ends, which lost 10 bases and 7 bases, there was a span of 20 bases.

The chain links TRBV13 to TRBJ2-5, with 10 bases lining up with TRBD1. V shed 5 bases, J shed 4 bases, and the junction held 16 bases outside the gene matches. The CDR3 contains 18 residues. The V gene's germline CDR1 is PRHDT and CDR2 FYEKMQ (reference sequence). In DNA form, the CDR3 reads TGTGCCAGCAGCCCTCGGGACAGGGGAAGGTATTTAACAGAGACCCAGTACTTC. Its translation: CASSPRDRGRYLTETQYF.

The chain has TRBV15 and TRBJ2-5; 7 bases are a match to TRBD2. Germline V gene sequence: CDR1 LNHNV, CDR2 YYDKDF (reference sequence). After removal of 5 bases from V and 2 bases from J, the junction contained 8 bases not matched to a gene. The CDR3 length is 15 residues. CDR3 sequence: CATSPRDYLQETQYF. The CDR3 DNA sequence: TGTGCCACCAGCCCTCGGGACTACCTACAAGAGACCCAGTACTTC.

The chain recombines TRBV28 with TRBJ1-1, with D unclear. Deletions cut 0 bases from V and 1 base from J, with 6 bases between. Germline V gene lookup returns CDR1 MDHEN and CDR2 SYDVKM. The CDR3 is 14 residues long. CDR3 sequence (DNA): TGTGCCAGCAGTTTATGGTCCGGGAACACTGAAGCTTTCTTT. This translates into CASSLWSGNTEAFF.